Shown below are 32 T cell receptor beta chains from a single sample sequenced in a study of T cells in Graves' hyperthyroidism and ophthalmopathy. TCR beta CDR3 regions were amplified from RNA transcripts. TCR CDR3 regions were first amplified by RT-PCR with HTBI primers. Via MiXCR, TCRdb re-called the multiplex PCR reads, giving one row per CDR3 protein. The table lists some 360,000 distinct CDR3 sequences, 18% of them singletons. Specimen: blood. These receptors came from a woman between 40 and 50 years old with Graves' ophthalmopathy.

Ten or more counts support this clonotype. The genes are TRBV20-1 and TRBJ2-7; D gene uncertain. This CDR3 is 13 amino acids long. Per germline, CDR1 DFQATT and CDR2 SNEGSKA (reference sequence). Between the trimmed V and J ends, which lost 2 bases and 0 bases, there was a span of 8 bases. The CDR3 protein is CSARRAYSYEQYF. CDR3 coding DNA: TGCAGTGCTAGACGAGCGTACTCCTACGAGCAGTACTTC.

This clonotype was recorded at least ten times. The rearrangement uses TRBV6-1 and TRBJ2-7, with TRBD1 as a possible D gene (6 bases). The CDR3 has 15 amino acids. Germline assignment: CDR1 MNHNS and CDR2 SASEGT. V was trimmed by 2 bases and J by 3 bases, leaving 14 bases between them. The CDR3 DNA follows: TGTGCCAGCAGTGAAATCGGTACAGGGCGCTACGAGCAGTACTTC. This gives the protein CASSEIGTGRYEQYF.

This clonotype was seen at least ten times. V usage is TRBV6-2 or TRBV6-3 and J usage is TRBJ1-5, with D unclear. The CDR3 spans 12 residues. V was shortened by 4 bases and J by 6 bases, with 7 bases between the two germline ends. Germline V CDR1 and CDR2: MNHEY, SVGEGT. The CDR3 protein is CASSSSLQPQHF. The CDR3 DNA reads as TGTGCCAGCAGTTCATCCCTTCAGCCCCAGCATTTT.

The chain links TRBV12-3 or TRBV12-4 to TRBJ2-7; the D is unclear. The CDR3 loop spans 13 amino acids. The V end was cut by 8 bases, the J end by 4 bases, with 15 bases between. The CDR3 bases are TGTGCCAGCCGCCACCCGAAAGATTACGAGCAGTACTTC. This sequence encodes CASRHPKDYEQYF.

This clonotype was seen at least ten times. The rearrangement joins TRBV6-2 or TRBV6-3 to TRBJ2-2; a weak D match, TRBD1 (6 bases). The germline V gene has CDR1 MNHEY and CDR2 SVGEGT. Trimming took off 6 bases at V and 4 bases at J, with 30 bases between the two ends. The CDR3 has 20 amino acids. CDR3 protein: CASRRASTTGISGSTGELFF. The CDR3 nucleotides read TGTGCCAGCAGGCGGGCCTCAACAACAGGGATTTCAGGGAGCACCGGGGAGCTGTTTTTT.

The CDR3 sequence is CASSSNSAAYEQYF. The CDR3 region has the DNA TGTGCCAGCAGCTCAAATTCGGCGGCCTACGAGCAGTACTTC. J is TRBJ2-7 and V is TRBV7-9; unclear D gene. Trimming stripped 4 bases from V and 2 bases from J, with 12 bases between. CDR1 is SEHNR, CDR2 FQNEAQ, per germline (reference sequence). This CDR3 spans 14 amino acids.

This clonotype has only a few counts. The J gene is TRBJ2-7, the V gene TRBV7-2; D not certain. This CDR3 contains 11 residues. The germline V and J ends were trimmed by 4 bases and 6 bases, with 7 bases remaining between them. Germline CDR1 reads SGHTA; CDR2 reads FQGNSA. The CDR3 sequence is CASSSWSEQYF. The CDR3 DNA is TGTGCCAGCAGCTCCTGGTCCGAGCAGTACTTC.

This clonotype occurred many times. The chain combines TRBV12-3 or TRBV12-4 with TRBJ2-2; TRBD1 agrees at 8 bases. This CDR3 region has 18 residues. The V segment lost 3 bases and the J segment 3 bases; nucleotides outside the gene matches: 12. The CDR3 coding sequence is TGTGCCAGCAGTTTCGGCAGGGGGCGGGTAGGGGACACCGGGGAGCTGTTTTTT. Amino acids: CASSFGRGRVGDTGELFF.

This clonotype was counted many times. The chain is built from TRBV7-2 and TRBJ2-7; D perhaps matches TRBD2 (7 bases). V was pared by 8 bases and J by 2 bases, with 13 bases between. The CDR3 totals 13 residues. The V gene's germline CDR1 is SGHTA and CDR2 FQGNSA. The CDR3 sequence is CASAGEGPYEQYF. CDR3 DNA: TGTGCCAGCGCAGGGGAGGGACCCTACGAGCAGTACTTC.

This clonotype has at least ten counts. The V call is TRBV12-3 or TRBV12-4, the J call TRBJ2-2, with TRBD1 matching over 8 bases. V trimming: 5 bases; J trimming: 6 bases; junction bases outside the gene matches: 17. The CDR3 contains 18 residues. In DNA form, the CDR3 reads TGTGCCAGCAGTCTTAACTCTGACAGGGGTGATTATTCCGGGGAGCTGTTTTTT. Protein: CASSLNSDRGDYSGELFF.

Remarks on this clonotype: A clone one base away is much larger, so this may be a read error. The chain links TRBV30 to TRBJ1-3; D is unclear. Germline V CDR1 and CDR2: GTSNPN, SVGIG (reference sequence). The CDR3 loop spans 14 amino acids. CDR3: CAWSVPSSGSTIYF. The CDR3 region has the DNA TGTGCCTGGAGTGTACCATCTTCTGGAAGCACCATATATTTT.

This clonotype has at least ten counts. The V gene is TRBV4-2, the J gene TRBJ1-6, with D maybe TRBD1 (6 bases). Germline V gene lookup returns CDR1 LGHNA and CDR2 YNFKEQ. Trimming cost V 3 bases and J 9 bases, with 15 bases left between them. This CDR3 spans 15 amino acids. This CDR3 reads CASSQEQGIVSPLHF. The CDR3 nucleotides read TGTGCCAGCAGCCAGGAACAGGGCATTGTTTCACCCCTCCACTTT.

This clonotype was seen ten or more times. J is TRBJ2-7 and V is TRBV9; D gene unclear. The germline gives CDR1 SGDLS, CDR2 YYNGEE. V was shortened by 0 bases and J by 7 bases, with 14 bases between the two germline ends. CDR3 length: 14 residues. CDR3 residues: CASSVGSWDREQYF. DNA of the CDR3: TGTGCCAGCAGCGTAGGATCGTGGGATAGGGAGCAGTACTTC.

This clonotype was counted many times. This chain joins TRBV6-1 and TRBJ1-3, with D possibly TRBD1 on 5 matching bases. CDR3 length: 14 amino acids. V was pared by 2 bases and J by 2 bases, with 7 bases between. CDR1 and CDR2 from the germline V gene are MNHNS and SASEGT. The CDR3 bases are TGTGCCAGCAGTGAACAGGGTACTGGAAACACCATATATTTT. Translation: CASSEQGTGNTIYF.

This clonotype was detected ten times or more. The chain couples TRBV13 to TRBJ2-7; TRBD2 might be the D (5 bases). V shed 6 bases and J shed 2 bases, with 14 bases lying between them. The CDR3 extends over 14 amino acids. CDR1 and CDR2 from the germline V gene are PRHDT and FYEKMQ (reference sequence). In nucleotides, the CDR3 is TGTGCCAGCAGTCCTTCTAGCCGGCCCTACGAGCAGTACTTC. This gives the protein CASSPSSRPYEQYF.

This clonotype has only one observation. The gene calls are TRBV28 and TRBJ2-6; 10 bases are a match to TRBD1. The V and J ends lost 4 bases and 2 bases, in that order; junction bases with no gene match: 5. The CDR3 spans 17 residues. Germline loops: CDR1 MDHEN, CDR2 SYDVKM. Written as DNA, the CDR3 is TGTGCCAGCAGTTCTGGACAGGGGGTTGCTGGGGCCAACGTCCTGACTTTC. It encodes CASSSGQGVAGANVLTF.

V is TRBV12-3 or TRBV12-4 and J is TRBJ2-7; the D gene is possibly TRBD2 (7 bases). This CDR3 is built from 14 residues. V shed 6 bases and J shed 2 bases, with 14 bases lying between them. In nucleotides, the CDR3 is TGTGCCAGCAGACTAGGGGGGGGGACCTACGAGCAGTACTTC. It codes for CASRLGGGTYEQYF.

The sample holds a few counts of this clonotype. The V gene is TRBV2, the J gene TRBJ2-5, with 7 bases that match TRBD2. J was trimmed by 2 bases and V by 10 bases; bases with no gene match: 13. The CDR3 runs to 15 residues. Germline CDR1 is SNHLY and CDR2 is FYNNEI. The CDR3: CATPGESGNQETQYF. DNA for the CDR3: TGTGCCACCCCCGGGGAGAGCGGGAATCAAGAGACCCAGTACTTC. The entire variable domain, with the rest obtained from reference TRBV2 and TRBJ2-5, is as follows: EPEVTQTPSHQVTQMGQEVILRCVPISNHLYFYWYRQILGQKVEFLVSFYNNEISEKSEIFDDQFSVERPDGSNFTLKIRSTKLEDSAMYFCATPGESGNQETQYFGPGTRLLVL.

In its sample, this clonotype was seen many times. The chain has TRBV29-1 and TRBJ1-1, with D maybe TRBD1 (5 bases). Germline CDR1 reads SQVTM; CDR2 reads ANQGSEA. V was trimmed by 0 bases and J by 5 bases, leaving 10 bases between them. The CDR3 contains 13 residues. CDR3 amino acids: CSVEERGGTEAFF. For the CDR3, the DNA is TGCAGCGTTGAAGAACGGGGGGGAACTGAAGCTTTCTTT.

This clonotype has ten or more counts. The chain carries TRBV29-1 and TRBJ2-7; unclear D gene. The CDR3 loop spans 11 amino acids. CDR1 and CDR2 from the germline V gene are SQVTM and ANQGSEA. The V gene lost 3 bases and the J gene lost 9 bases, with 12 bases spanning the gap. In DNA form, the CDR3 reads TGCAGCGTTGAGACGAATGGTATGCAGTACTTC. Encoded protein: CSVETNGMQYF.

This clonotype has only one observation. This sequence may be a read error, since a much larger clone differs from it by one base. The V gene is TRBV15, the J gene TRBJ2-7, with D possibly matching TRBD2 (5 bases). Per germline, CDR1 LNHNV and CDR2 YYDKDF (reference sequence). The CDR3 length is 15 residues. CDR3 loop: CATSRVRGRSYERYF. The CDR3 DNA is TGTGCCACCAGCAGGGTTCGGGGAAGATCCTACGAGCGGTACTTC.

This clonotype was counted many times. The rearrangement links TRBV6-1 to TRBJ1-1, with 7 bases lining up with TRBD1. The CDR3 consists of 13 residues. Germline CDR1 is MNHNS and CDR2 is SASEGT. The ends lost 6 bases at V and 11 bases at J; junction bases unmatched: 12. The DNA of the CDR3 is TGTGCCAGCAGCGGACGACAGGGAGGTCGGGCTTTCTTT. Protein: CASSGRQGGRAFF.

This clonotype came up many times. The rearrangement joins TRBV28 to TRBJ2-7; TRBD2 matches at 10 bases. Germline V gene data show CDR1 as MDHEN and CDR2 as SYDVKM. This CDR3 spans 15 amino acids. V shed 5 bases, J shed 0 bases, and the junction held 4 bases outside the gene matches. Here the CDR3 reads CASSEGLASSYEQYF. In nucleotides, the CDR3 is TGTGCCAGCAGTGAGGGACTAGCGAGCTCCTACGAGCAGTACTTC.

This clonotype was found many times. The chain uses TRBV12-3 or TRBV12-4 and TRBJ1-2; 9 bases are shared with TRBD1. Unmatched junction bases numbered 10, after V lost 5 bases and J lost 3 bases. There are 16 residues in the CDR3. This CDR3 reads CASSVGQGWADYGYTF. CDR3 nucleotide sequence: TGTGCCAGCAGTGTAGGACAGGGGTGGGCTGACTATGGCTACACCTTC.

In its sample, this clonotype was seen many times. The chain links TRBV6-1 to TRBJ2-7; D is uncertain. Trimming cost V 4 bases and J 4 bases, with 20 bases left between them. CDR3 length equals 16 residues. Germline CDR1 and CDR2: MNHNS and SASEGT. The CDR3 nucleotides read TGTGCCAGCAGTGGATTGGTGCGGCTTCCAGGATACGAGCAGTACTTC. Translation gives CASSGLVRLPGYEQYF.

This clonotype was observed a few times. CDR3 residues: CASSPRQGLYEQYF. The CDR3 DNA reads as TGTGCCAGCAGTCCTCGACAGGGACTCTACGAGCAGTACTTC. This chain links TRBV27 with TRBJ2-7; D possibly corresponds to TRBD1 (7 bases). Looked up from germline, CDR1 is MNHEY and CDR2 is SMNVEV (reference sequence). This CDR3 comprises 14 residues. Trimming removed 5 bases from V and 3 bases from J, with 14 bases in between.

This clonotype was seen many times. CDR3 sequence reads: CASSEPIHNTGGTGNTIYF. The CDR3 DNA reads TGTGCCAGCAGTGAACCGATTCATAATACAGGGGGCACTGGAAACACCATATATTTT. The V and J genes are TRBV25-1 and TRBJ1-3; TRBD1 aligns across 9 bases. From germline, CDR1 is MGHDK and CDR2 SYGVNS. The CDR3 consists of 19 residues. The junction had 13 bases not matched to a gene; V was cut back by 2 bases and J by 2 bases.

This clonotype was seen a single time. V usage is TRBV28 and J usage is TRBJ1-1, with a tentative D call TRBD1 (5 bases). The germline V gene has CDR1 MDHEN and CDR2 SYDVKM. This CDR3 is 15 amino acids long. The germline V and J ends were trimmed by 3 bases and 0 bases, with 11 bases remaining between them. CDR3 nucleotides: TGTGCCAGCAGTTTCCCAGGGACCTTGAACACTGAAGCTTTCTTT. Translated: CASSFPGTLNTEAFF.

In its sample, this clonotype was seen many times. The chain has TRBV9 and TRBJ2-5, with D unclear. The ends were cut back, 4 bases at V and 1 base at J, with 8 bases in the middle. The V gene's germline CDR1 is SGDLS and CDR2 YYNGEE. The CDR3 length is 13 residues. The CDR3 protein is CASSSTFQETQYF. CDR3 bases: TGTGCCAGCAGCAGTACCTTCCAAGAGACCCAGTACTTC.

In this sample, this clonotype turned up many times. V usage is TRBV29-1 and J usage is TRBJ2-5; D is perhaps TRBD1 or TRBD2 (5 bases each). CDR3 length: 14 amino acids. The germline CDR1 and CDR2 sequences are SQVTM and ANQGSEA. The V end lost 5 bases, the J end lost 1 base, and 14 bases lay between the germline ends. The CDR3 protein is CSVLWQGRQETQYF. The CDR3 DNA sequence: TGCAGCGTTCTCTGGCAGGGACGCCAAGAGACCCAGTACTTC.

This clonotype has ten or more counts. In DNA, the CDR3 is TGCAGTGCTAGCGGGGAAGAGACCCAGTACTTC. Translated, it gives CSASGEETQYF. The genes are TRBV20-1 and TRBJ2-5; D possibly corresponds to TRBD2 (5 bases). Germline V gene data show CDR1 as DFQATT and CDR2 as SNEGSKA (reference sequence). V lost 3 bases and J lost 3, with 5 bases in between. The CDR3 is 11 residues long.

This clonotype has ten or more counts. The CDR3: CASSLSQELNTEAFF. DNA of the CDR3: TGTGCCAGCAGTTTGTCACAGGAACTGAACACTGAAGCTTTCTTT. The chain carries TRBV27 and TRBJ1-1; D possibly corresponds to TRBD1 (5 bases). The CDR3 is 15 amino acids. Germline lookup yields CDR1 MNHEY and CDR2 SMNVEV (reference sequence). Between the trimmed V and J ends, which lost 3 bases and 0 bases, there was a span of 11 bases.